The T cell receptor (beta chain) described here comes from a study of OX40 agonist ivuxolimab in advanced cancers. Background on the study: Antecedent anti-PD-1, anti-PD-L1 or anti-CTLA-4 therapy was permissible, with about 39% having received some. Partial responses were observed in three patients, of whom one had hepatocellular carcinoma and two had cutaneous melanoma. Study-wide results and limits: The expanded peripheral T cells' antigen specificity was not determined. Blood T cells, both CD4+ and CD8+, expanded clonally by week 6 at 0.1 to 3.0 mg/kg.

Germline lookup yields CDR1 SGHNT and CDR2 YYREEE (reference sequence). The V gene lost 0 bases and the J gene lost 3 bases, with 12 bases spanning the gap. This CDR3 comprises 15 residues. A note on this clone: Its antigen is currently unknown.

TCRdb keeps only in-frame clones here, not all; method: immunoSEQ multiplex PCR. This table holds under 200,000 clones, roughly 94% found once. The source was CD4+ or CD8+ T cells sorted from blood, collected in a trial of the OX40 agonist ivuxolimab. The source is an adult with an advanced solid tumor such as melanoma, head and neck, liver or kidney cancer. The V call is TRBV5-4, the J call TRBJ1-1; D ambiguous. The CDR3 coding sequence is TGTGCCAGCAGCTTGGGGGGTTTGGGGTACACTGAAGCTTTCTTT. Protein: CASSLGGLGYTEAFF.